A single count supports the clone carrying this TCR beta chain. Its antigen is as yet unknown. This record comes from a study of graft-versus-host responses after intestinal transplantation. Study-wide context: Transplant recipients had multivisceral, liver-intestinal, or isolated intestinal grafts.

This CDR3 has 14 amino acids. CDR1 and CDR2 from the germline V gene are SSHAT and FNYEAQ (reference sequence). With 5 bases clipped from V and 6 bases from J, the junction kept 5 bases outside the gene matches. Study-wide points: GvH clones were identified in recipient marrow, with some first appearing in ileum or blood.

The assay was immunoSEQ multiplex PCR, and TCRdb's table has in-frame clones only and misses some. The sample shows almost 70,000 clones, approximately 92% of them seen only once. The source is a human patient who received an intestinal transplant, so some T cells may come from the graft donor. This chain joins TRBV7-7 and TRBJ2-1, with 9 bases lining up with TRBD1. The sample consisted of bone marrow, taken 734 days after intestinal transplantation. Here the CDR3 DNA reads TGTGCCAGCAGCCCTGGGACAGGGCGCAATGAGCAGTTCTTC. Encoded protein: CASSPGTGRNEQFF. Supplemented by reference TRBV7-7 and TRBJ2-1, the full variable domain reads GAGVSQSPRYKVTKRGQDVTLRCDPISSHATLYWYQQALGQGPEFLTYFNYEAQPDKSGLPSDRFSAERPEGSISTLTIQRTEQRDSAMYRCASSPGTGRNEQFFGPGTRLTVL.